These 8 T cell receptor beta chains came from one sample sequenced in a study of graft-versus-host responses after intestinal transplantation (dated by TCRdb to the early 2020s). Library creation used the immunoSEQ multiplex PCR assay. TCRdb retrieved this table from immuneACCESS and kept in-frame rearrangements only. Not all clones are present; in checked studies, unresolved V genes account for under half, and no reason is known for the remainder. The sample profile shows tens of thousands of clones; about 89% of them were found once. Clones ranked in the top ten supply 2% to 3% of the sample. Sample: PBMCs, taken 300 to 320 days after intestinal transplant. These TCRs come from a human patient who received an intestinal transplant, so some T cells may come from the graft donor.

This sequence joins TRBV27 and TRBJ2-2; 11 bases agree with TRBD2. The CDR3 totals 17 residues. Germline-derived CDR1 and CDR2 are MNHEY and SMNVEV (reference sequence). V lost 4 bases to trimming and J lost 7 bases; unmatched junction nucleotides: 11. CDR3 sequence: CASSSLSGGVGIGELFF. CDR3 nucleotides: TGTGCCAGCAGTTCCCTTAGCGGGGGGGTTGGGATCGGGGAGCTGTTTTTT.

The V gene is TRBV5-1, the J gene TRBJ2-7, with 9 bases matching TRBD1. After removal of 0 bases from V and 5 bases from J, the junction contained 6 bases not matched to a gene. The CDR3 totals 15 residues. Germline-derived CDR1 and CDR2 are SGHRS and YFSETQ. The CDR3 loop is CASSLAPGQGNEQYF. CDR3 nucleotides: TGCGCCAGCAGCTTGGCCCCGGGACAGGGTAACGAGCAGTACTTC.

This chain uses TRBV12-5 with TRBJ2-3, with 8 bases identical to TRBD1. The J segment lost 2 bases and the V segment lost 3 bases, leaving 4 bases of the junction unmatched. Germline-derived CDR1 and CDR2 are LGHNT and FRNRAP. The length of the CDR3 is 15 residues. CDR3 coding DNA: TGTGCTAGTGGTTTAGACAGGGGACTCACAGATACGCAGTATTTT. It encodes CASGLDRGLTDTQYF.

CDR3 residues: CASRLGQNYGYTF. DNA for the CDR3: TGTGCAAGTCGCTTGGGACAAAACTATGGCTACACCTTC. The rearrangement joins TRBV12-2 to TRBJ1-2; the table's D call TRBD1 went unverified against the DNA. TRBV12-2 is a documented pseudogene. This CDR3 is 13 amino acids long.

The V and J genes are TRBV6-4 and TRBJ2-3, with 8 bases that match TRBD1. The V segment lost 2 bases and the J segment 0 bases; nucleotides outside the gene matches: 4. The CDR3 is made up of 16 amino acids. CDR1 and CDR2 from the germline V gene are MRHNA and SNTAGT. CDR3 sequence reads: CASSDKTGVSTDTQYF. CDR3 bases: TGTGCCAGCAGTGACAAGACAGGGGTTAGCACAGATACGCAGTATTTT.

The rearrangement uses TRBV15 and TRBJ1-5; unclear D gene. This CDR3 region has 16 residues. V lost 5 bases and J lost 2, with 16 bases in between. Germline CDR1 reads LNHNV; CDR2 reads YYDKDF (reference sequence). CDR3: CATSPYSGGGNQPQHF. DNA for the CDR3: TGTGCCACCAGCCCTTACTCGGGTGGGGGCAATCAGCCCCAGCATTTT.

The chain is built from TRBV4-2 and TRBJ2-5, with no clear D. Trimming removed 0 bases at V and 3 bases at J, with 8 bases between. CDR1 and CDR2 from the germline V gene are LGHNA and YNFKEQ. CDR3 length: 14 residues. CDR3 amino acids: CASSQDRLEETQYF. The CDR3, as DNA: TGTGCCAGCAGCCAAGATAGATTAGAAGAGACCCAGTACTTC.

About this clone: At one end, the junction sequence differs from germline, possibly due to a read error. The chain has TRBV5-4 and TRBJ2-7, with D unclear. CDR1 is SGHNT, CDR2 YYREEE, per germline (reference sequence). The length of the CDR3 is 12 residues. CDR3 protein: CASSLETARTTF. For the CDR3, the DNA is TGTGCCAGCAGCTTGGAGACCGCGCGAACTACTTTC.